In its sample, the clone carrying this T cell receptor beta chain was seen a few times. Its antigen is still unknown. These data belong to a study of T-cell memory formation after mild COVID-19. About the research overall: TCR clusters largely stayed donor specific. Findings of the study overall: Later expanders leaned toward CD4+, whereas clones contracting from day 15 to 85 were balanced CD4/CD8. Memory cells collected pre-infection included some clones that later responded, suggesting cross-reactive memory joined. For contracting clones, CD4+ ones sat mainly in CM and EM, CD8+ in EMRA.

Unmatched junction bases numbered 5, after V lost 2 bases and J lost 7 bases. Germline CDR1 is KGHDR and CDR2 is SFDVKD. CDR3 length: 14 amino acids. TCRdb fed the 5' RACE reads into MiXCR, producing one record per CDR3 protein. The table shows hundreds of thousands of distinct CDR3 sequences, with about 23% occurring only once. The sequenced sample consisted of PBMCs or a T cell subset sorted from them (not recorded which). This chain uses TRBV24-1 with TRBJ1-1; the match to TRBD1 covers 8 bases. This receptor was obtained from an adult woman who had mild COVID-19 (a few samples of this study predate the infection). Cell type and time point are not known. As DNA, the CDR3 is TGTGCCACCAGTGATTCCCGACAGGGGAATGAAGCTTTCTTT. Translating gives CATSDSRQGNEAFF.